The clone carrying this T cell receptor beta chain was counted once. The data were taken from a study of blood T cell repertoires in COVID-19. Authors' processing steps: Using reference gene primer amplification, nucleated cell counts were estimated. TCRdb's copy holds only in-frame clones and misses some; the assay was immunoSEQ multiplex PCR. V, J and clone size are taken as reported in that table, and D and trimming were inferred from the DNA itself. The data contain about 70,000 clones, roughly nine tenths of them singletons. Germline trimming cut 0 bases from V and 6 bases from J; bases unmatched to any gene: 8. This CDR3 region has 17 residues. Germline CDR1 is SGHTA and CDR2 is FQGNSA.

The sample was peripheral blood. The TCR originated in a man between 65 and 80 years old with active COVID-19. The chain couples TRBV7-2 to TRBJ2-7, with 13 bases that match TRBD2. CDR3 in DNA: TGTGCCAGCAGCTTAGCGGGACTAGCGGGACCCCCGGGCGAGCAGTACTTC. It specifies CASSLAGLAGPPGEQYF.